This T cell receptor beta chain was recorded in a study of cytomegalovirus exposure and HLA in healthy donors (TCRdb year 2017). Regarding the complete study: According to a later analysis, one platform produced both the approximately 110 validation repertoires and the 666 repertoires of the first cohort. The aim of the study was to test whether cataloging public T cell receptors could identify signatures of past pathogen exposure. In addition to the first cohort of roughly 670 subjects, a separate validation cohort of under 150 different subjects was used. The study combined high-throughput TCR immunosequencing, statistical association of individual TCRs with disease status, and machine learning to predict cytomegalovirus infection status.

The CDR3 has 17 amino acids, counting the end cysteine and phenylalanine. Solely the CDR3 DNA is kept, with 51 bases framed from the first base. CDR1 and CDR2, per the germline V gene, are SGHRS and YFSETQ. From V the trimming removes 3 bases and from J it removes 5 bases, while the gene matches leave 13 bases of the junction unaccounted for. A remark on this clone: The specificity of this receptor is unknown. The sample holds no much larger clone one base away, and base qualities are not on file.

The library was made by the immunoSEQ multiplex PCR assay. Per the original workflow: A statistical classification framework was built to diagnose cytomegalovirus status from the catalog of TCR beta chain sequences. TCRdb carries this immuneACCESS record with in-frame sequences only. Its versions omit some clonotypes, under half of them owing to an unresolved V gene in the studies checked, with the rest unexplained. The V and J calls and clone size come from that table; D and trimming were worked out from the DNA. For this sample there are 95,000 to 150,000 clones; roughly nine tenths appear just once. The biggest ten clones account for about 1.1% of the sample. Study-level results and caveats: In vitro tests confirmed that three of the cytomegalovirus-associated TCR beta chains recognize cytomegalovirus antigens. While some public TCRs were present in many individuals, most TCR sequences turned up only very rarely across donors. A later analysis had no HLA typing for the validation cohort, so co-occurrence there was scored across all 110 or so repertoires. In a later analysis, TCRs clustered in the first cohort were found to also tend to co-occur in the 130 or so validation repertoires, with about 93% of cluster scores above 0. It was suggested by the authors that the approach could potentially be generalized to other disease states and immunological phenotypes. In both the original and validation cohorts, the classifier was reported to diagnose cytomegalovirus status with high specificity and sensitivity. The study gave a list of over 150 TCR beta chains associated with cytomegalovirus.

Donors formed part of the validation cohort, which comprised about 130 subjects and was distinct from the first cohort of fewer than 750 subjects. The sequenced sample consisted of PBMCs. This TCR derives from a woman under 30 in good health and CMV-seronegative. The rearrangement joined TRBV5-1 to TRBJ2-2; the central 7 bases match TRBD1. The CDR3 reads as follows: CASSSGGYRGATGELFF. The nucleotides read TGCGCCAGCAGCTCCGGAGGATACAGGGGTGCGACCGGGGAGCTGTTTTTT. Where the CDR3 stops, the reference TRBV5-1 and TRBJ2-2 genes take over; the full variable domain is KAGVTQTPRYLIKTRGQQVTLSCSPISGHRSVSWYQQTPGQGLQFLFEYFSETQRNKGNFPGRFSGRQFSNSRSEMNVSTLELGDSALYLCASSSGGYRGATGELFFGEGSRLTVL.